A selection of T cell receptor beta chains follows, all from one sample in a study of blood T cell repertoires in COVID-19. The assay was immunoSEQ multiplex PCR, and TCRdb's table has in-frame clones only and misses some. The table includes roughly 320,000 clones, around nine tenths detected once. Input material: peripheral blood. The receptors stem from a man aged 70-80 years with acute or convalescent COVID-19. The CDR3 runs from the conserved cysteine through the conserved F or W. Size is omitted from some rows. Given values are once, few, many or a class for expanded clones.

cdr3_aa | cdr3_length | v_call | clone_size | j_call
CASSTTVSNEKLFF | 14 | TRBV6-6 | . | TRBJ1-4
CASSEMGLENTEAFF | 15 | TRBV2 | . | TRBJ1-1
CATSRDVFADYGYTF | 15 | TRBV15 | . | TRBJ1-2
CASSSRLSSSYEQYF | 15 | TRBV28 | . | TRBJ2-7
CATSRTRQGGSNEKLFF | 17 | TRBV15 | many | TRBJ1-4
CASSQGHNNEKLFF | 14 | TRBV4-1 | once | TRBJ1-4
CAWSVLSFNQPQHF | 14 | TRBV30 | once | TRBJ1-5
CASSFSSGGRTDTQYF | 16 | TRBV7-8 | once | TRBJ2-3
CASSLDASRETQYF | 14 | TRBV7-9 | . | TRBJ2-5
CASSGPPGNQPQHF | 14 | TRBV19 | . | TRBJ1-5
CASSSGGANTGELFF | 15 | TRBV11-3 | . | TRBJ2-2
CASAADRGSETQYF | 14 | TRBV7-3 | . | TRBJ2-5
CASSHYGQMYQETQYF | 16 | TRBV3-1/TRBV3-2 | . | TRBJ2-5
CASSAGDRVEGFNTEAFF | 18 | TRBV9 | . | TRBJ1-1
CASSPQGGGIYEQYF | 15 | TRBV18 | . | TRBJ2-7
CASRRLAGGGISSYNEQFF | 19 | TRBV11-2 | . | TRBJ2-1
CSASPLTSGVSYEQYF | 16 | TRBV20-1 | . | TRBJ2-7
CASSLGGRGVADTQYF | 16 | TRBV13 | . | TRBJ2-3
CASSATIGSHQETQYF | 16 | TRBV5-1 | . | TRBJ2-5
CASSLQGTTDTQYF | 14 | TRBV7-2 | . | TRBJ2-3
CASNNPAGWGYGYTF | 15 | TRBV28 | . | TRBJ1-2
CASSYGSSYEQYF | 13 | TRBV9 | . | TRBJ2-7
CASSLVGWGQTQYF | 14 | TRBV7-2 | . | TRBJ2-3
CASSKDRGAQYF | 12 | TRBV6-5 | . | TRBJ2-5
CASSVRLGGRGSEQFF | 16 | TRBV19 | . | TRBJ2-1
CASSLLTVNTEAFF | 14 | TRBV7-9 | few | TRBJ1-1
CASSITGGEDEKLFF | 15 | TRBV19 | . | TRBJ1-4
CASSWGGERSPLHF | 14 | TRBV6-5 | . | TRBJ1-6
CASSQVLAASGTGELFF | 17 | TRBV11-2 | . | TRBJ2-2